This T cell receptor (beta chain) was found in a study of blood T cell repertoires in COVID-19. Study information: T cells, B-cell-depleted T cells, or PBMCs supplied cDNA or gDNA.

Assay used: immunoSEQ multiplex PCR; TCRdb lists only in-frame clones, some missing. The sample lists some 320,000 clones; around 85% were seen once. The CDR3 covers 14 residues. The V gene lost 3 bases and the J gene lost 3 bases, with 11 bases spanning the gap. Germline V gene data show CDR1 as ENHRY and CDR2 as SYGVKD. The sample comprised PBMCs or T cells enriched from blood (not recorded which). The clonotype originates from a woman in her thirties who had been exposed to COVID-19. This rearrangement joins TRBV10-3 to TRBJ1-2, with D unresolved. The CDR3 protein is CAISDGPHDYGYTF. DNA for the CDR3: TGTGCCATCAGTGATGGCCCCCACGACTATGGCTACACCTTC.